This T cell receptor beta chain comes out of a study of molecular identifiers for immune sequencing clone quantification (dated by TCRdb to 2016 to 2018). For the study in its entirety: For a replicate experiment, RNA from roughly 18,000 or 92,000 naive CD8 T cells was divided into five aliquots, of which four were sequenced. The study was a methods study using CD8 T cells to benchmark molecular-identifier clustering-based TCR repertoire sequencing (MIDCIRS) and TCR RNA copy counting. Findings and caveats that apply to the study as a whole: About three recovered TCR RNA copies per cell were obtained by modeling, versus roughly 10 by digital PCR, implying a capture efficiency of 25% to 30%. In CMV-specific effector cells, over 99% of molecules were held by clones above 20 RNA copies, whereas under 1% of molecules were held by such clones in naive cells. Spiked-in Jurkat TCR RNA equal to a single cell's worth was reported to be detectable even within 1,100,000 naive CD8 T cells. The naive libraries included spiked-in Jurkat TCR RNA (roughly nine copies' worth), and this Jurkat TCR RNA is not part of the donor repertoire. Highly expanded clone sizes could be underestimated because identical TCR molecules may share a barcode. Without barcode sub-clustering, chimeric consensus sequences inflated TCR diversity; chimeras reached as high as 47%.

Library generation was performed with PCR. The sequencer listed for this sample is Illumina HiSeq 4000. Bulk TCR libraries were generated as previously described, with the TCR primers listed in Table S5 used. The Qiagen AllPrep DNA/RNA kit was used to purify total RNA. Before any analysis, reads coming from multiple sequencing runs of the same library were combined into one pool. The study's processing was this. Reads were retained only if their TCR constant sequence matched exactly, and those retained reads were trimmed to 150 nt and grouped according to their 12-nt molecular barcodes. Reads in each barcode group were sub-clustered using a 15% Levenshtein threshold, and a quality-weighted consensus sequence was built for each RNA molecule. Non-functional sequences were discarded, and so were lower-count sequences lying one edit away from another sequence. Based on fitting two negative binomial distributions, any barcode sub-cluster with under 20% of the maximum read count was discarded. The public sequencing data were trimmed at Q25 with fastp and processed into clonotypes with MiXCR by TCRdb, which kept only in-frame beta chains. For every CDR3 protein sequence, its rows merge into one entry that carries the most common genes and DNA. The V and J calls come from TCRdb's annotation, not from the publication. The sample records tens of thousands of distinct CDR3 sequences, 18% of which are singletons. The ten largest clonotypes hold approximately 1.5% of the sample.

Many counts were recorded for this clonotype. This clone's antigen is unknown. Within one base of it there is no much larger clone, and no base qualities were kept. The V and J ends are trimmed by 0 bases and 4 bases, leaving 18 bases between them. The cysteine opens and the phenylalanine closes a CDR3 of 17 amino acids. Just the 51-base CDR3 DNA is kept, in frame starting at base 1. As encoded in the germline V gene, CDR1 is ENHRY while CDR2 is SYGVKD. Libraries of naive CD8 T cells were generated from roughly 21,000 to 960,000 sorted cells, with 10%, 30% or 50% of the purified RNA used. Naive CD8 T cells were FACS-sorted as CD8+CD4-CCR7+CD45RA+ on a BD FACSAria II into RLT Plus buffer. Detection sensitivity was tested by spiking Jurkat RNA equal to some 11 TCR copies' worth into samples containing roughly 18,000-1,000,000 naive CD8 T cells. Enrichment of CD8 T cells was done with RosetteSep CD8+ T Cell Enrichment Cocktail plus Ficoll-Paque, and ACK red cell lysis came afterward.

Sample: naive CD8+ T cells from blood, with Jurkat cell RNA spiked in. Sample cell subset or site, as interpreted from the label and publication: FACS-sorted CD8+CD4-CCR7+CD45RA+ naive T cells. The rearrangement joined TRBV10-3 to TRBJ2-5, and possibly TRBD2, on 6 matching bases. The origin of this receptor is a human donor in good health. Some libraries in this study had Jurkat cell RNA spiked in. The DNA sequence is as follows: TGTGCCATCAGTGAGTCACCGGGACTCAGTGGCCCAGAGACCCAGTACTTC. It translates as CAISESPGLSGPETQYF.